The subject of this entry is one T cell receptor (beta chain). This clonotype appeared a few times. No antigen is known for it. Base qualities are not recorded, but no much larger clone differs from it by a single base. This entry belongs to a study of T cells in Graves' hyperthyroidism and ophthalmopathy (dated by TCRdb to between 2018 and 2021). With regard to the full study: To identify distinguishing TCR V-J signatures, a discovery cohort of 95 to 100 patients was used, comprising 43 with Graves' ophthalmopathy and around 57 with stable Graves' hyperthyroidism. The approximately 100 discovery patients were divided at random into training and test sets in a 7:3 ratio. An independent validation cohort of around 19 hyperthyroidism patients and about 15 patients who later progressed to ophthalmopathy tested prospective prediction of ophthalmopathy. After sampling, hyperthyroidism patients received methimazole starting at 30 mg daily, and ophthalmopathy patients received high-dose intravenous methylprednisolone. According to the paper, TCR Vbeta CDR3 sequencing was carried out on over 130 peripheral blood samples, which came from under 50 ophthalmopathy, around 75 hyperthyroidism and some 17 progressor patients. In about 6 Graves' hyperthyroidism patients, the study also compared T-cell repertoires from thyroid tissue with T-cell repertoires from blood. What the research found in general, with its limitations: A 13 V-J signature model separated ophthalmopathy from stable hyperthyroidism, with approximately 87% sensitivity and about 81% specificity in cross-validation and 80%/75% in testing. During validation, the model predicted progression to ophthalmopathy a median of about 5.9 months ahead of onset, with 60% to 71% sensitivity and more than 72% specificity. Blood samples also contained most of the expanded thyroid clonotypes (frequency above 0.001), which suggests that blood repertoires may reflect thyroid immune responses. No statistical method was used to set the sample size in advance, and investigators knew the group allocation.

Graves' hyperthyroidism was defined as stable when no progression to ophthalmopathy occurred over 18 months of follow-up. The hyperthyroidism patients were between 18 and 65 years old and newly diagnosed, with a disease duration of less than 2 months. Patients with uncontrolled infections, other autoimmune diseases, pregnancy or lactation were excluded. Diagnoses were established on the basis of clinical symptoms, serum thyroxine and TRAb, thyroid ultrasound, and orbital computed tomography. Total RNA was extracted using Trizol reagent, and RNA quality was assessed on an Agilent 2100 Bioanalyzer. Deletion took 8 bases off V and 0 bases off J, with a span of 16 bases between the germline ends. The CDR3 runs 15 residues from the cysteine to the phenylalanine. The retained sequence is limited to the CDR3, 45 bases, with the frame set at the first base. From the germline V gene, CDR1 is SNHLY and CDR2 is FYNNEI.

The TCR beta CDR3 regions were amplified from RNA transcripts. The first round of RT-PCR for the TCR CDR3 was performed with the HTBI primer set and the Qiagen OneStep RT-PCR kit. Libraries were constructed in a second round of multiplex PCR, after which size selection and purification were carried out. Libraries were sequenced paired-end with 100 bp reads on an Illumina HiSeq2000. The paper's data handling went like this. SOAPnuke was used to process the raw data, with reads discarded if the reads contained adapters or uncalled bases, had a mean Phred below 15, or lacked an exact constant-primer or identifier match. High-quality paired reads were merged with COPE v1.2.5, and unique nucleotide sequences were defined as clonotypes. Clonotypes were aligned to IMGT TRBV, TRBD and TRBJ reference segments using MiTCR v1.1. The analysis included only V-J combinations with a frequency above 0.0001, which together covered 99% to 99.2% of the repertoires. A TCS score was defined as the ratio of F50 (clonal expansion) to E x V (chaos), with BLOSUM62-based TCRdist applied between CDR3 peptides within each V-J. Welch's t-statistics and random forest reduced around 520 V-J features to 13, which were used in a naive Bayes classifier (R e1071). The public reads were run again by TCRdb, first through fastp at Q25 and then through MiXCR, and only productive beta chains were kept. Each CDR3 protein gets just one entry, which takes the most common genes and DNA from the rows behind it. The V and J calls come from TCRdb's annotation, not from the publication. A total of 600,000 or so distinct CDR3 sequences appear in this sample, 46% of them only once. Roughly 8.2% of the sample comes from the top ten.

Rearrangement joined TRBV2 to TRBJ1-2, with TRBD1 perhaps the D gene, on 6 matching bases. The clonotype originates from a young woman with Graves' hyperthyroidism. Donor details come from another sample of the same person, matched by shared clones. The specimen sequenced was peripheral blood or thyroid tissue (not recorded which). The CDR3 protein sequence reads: CASGEHRASNYGYTF. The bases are TGTGCCAGCGGGGAACACAGGGCTTCTAACTATGGCTACACCTTC. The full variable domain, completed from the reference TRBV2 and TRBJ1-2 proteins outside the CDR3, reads EPEVTQTPSHQVTQMGQEVILRCVPISNHLYFYWYRQILGQKVEFLVSFYNNEISEKSEIFDDQFSVERPDGSNFTLKIRSTKLEDSAMYFCASGEHRASNYGYTFGSGTRLTVV.